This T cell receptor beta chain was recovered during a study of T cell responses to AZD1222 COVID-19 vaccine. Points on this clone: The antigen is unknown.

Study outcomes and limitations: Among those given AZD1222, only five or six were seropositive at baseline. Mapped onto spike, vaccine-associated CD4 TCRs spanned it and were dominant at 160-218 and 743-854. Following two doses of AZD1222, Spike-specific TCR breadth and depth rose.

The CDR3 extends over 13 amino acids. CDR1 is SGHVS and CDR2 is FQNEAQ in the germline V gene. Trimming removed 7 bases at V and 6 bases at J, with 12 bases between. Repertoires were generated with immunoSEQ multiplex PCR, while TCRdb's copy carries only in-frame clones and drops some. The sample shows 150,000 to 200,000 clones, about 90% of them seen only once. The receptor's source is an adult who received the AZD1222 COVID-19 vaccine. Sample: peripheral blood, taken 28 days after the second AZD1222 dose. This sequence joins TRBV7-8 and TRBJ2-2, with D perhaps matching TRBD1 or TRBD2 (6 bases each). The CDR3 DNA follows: TGTGCCAGCATCCTTAGGGGGGCCGGGGAGCTGTTTTTT. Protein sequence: CASILRGAGELFF.